This T cell receptor beta chain originates from a study of T-cell reconstitution after alpha-beta-depleted transplantation in children. Trimming took 3 bases from V and 2 from J, leaving 6 bases between them. This CDR3 has 13 amino acids. The library targeted TCRbeta and was prepared with unique molecular identifiers. TCRdb used MiXCR to reprocess the PCR reads, holding one entry per CDR3 protein. Here the sample spans under 450,000 distinct CDR3 sequences, 10% to 15% being singletons. In its sample, this clonotype was seen a few times. The chain joins TRBV12-3 or TRBV12-4 to TRBJ2-3; D is unresolved. The sample here was PBMCs, taken from the stem cell graft. This TCR was sampled from a human donor who donated a stem cell graft to a child with Fanconi anemia. CDR3 bases: TGTGCCAGCAGTTTGGTCACCACAGATACGCAGTATTTT. Its translation is CASSLVTTDTQYF.